A single sample is the source of the 19 T cell receptor beta chains below, sequenced in a study of blood T cell repertoires in COVID-19. Sequencing used immunoSEQ multiplex PCR; TCRdb keeps in-frame clones, though not all of them. This table has 200,000 to 300,000 clones, about 91% appearing once. The specimen sequenced was peripheral blood. These receptors were obtained from a woman under 40 with COVID-19, enrolled during active disease.

The J gene is TRBJ1-1, the V gene TRBV5-4; the D is unclear. The CDR3 has 16 amino acids. Trimming cost V 4 bases and J 1 base, with 17 bases left between them. Germline values: CDR1 SGHNT, CDR2 YYREEE (reference sequence). CDR3 sequence reads: CASSPVGVSWNTEAFF. The DNA of the CDR3 is TGTGCCAGCAGCCCGGTCGGGGTTAGTTGGAACACTGAAGCTTTCTTT.

This chain connects TRBV5-4 to TRBJ1-4, with TRBD1 matching 8 bases. The CDR3 contains 15 residues. Germline V CDR1 and CDR2: SGHNT, YYREEE (reference sequence). V trimming: 0 bases; J trimming: 8 bases; junction bases outside the gene matches: 6. CDR3: CASSLGAGGREKLFF. The CDR3, as DNA: TGTGCCAGCAGCTTGGGGGCAGGGGGCCGCGAAAAACTGTTTTTT.

This clone was recorded once. The chain has TRBV28 and TRBJ1-4, with D hard to call. The CDR3 covers 12 residues. V was pared by 3 bases and J by 5 bases, with 4 bases between. The V gene's germline CDR1 is MDHEN and CDR2 SYDVKM. CDR3 sequence (DNA): TGTGCCAGCAGTTTCCCGAATGAAAAACTGTTTTTT. Translated, it gives CASSFPNEKLFF.

The sample holds a few counts of this clone. The chain joins TRBV7-8 to TRBJ2-1, with D tentatively TRBD2 (6 bases). V lost 2 bases and J 6 bases, leaving 26 bases between the germline ends. This CDR3 is 19 amino acids long. Germline CDR1 and CDR2: SGHVS and FQNEAQ. CDR3 nucleotide sequence: TGTGCCAGCAGCTTAACCGACCTCTGGGAGGTTAATTCTGGCAATGAGCAGTTCTTC. It codes for CASSLTDLWEVNSGNEQFF.

This chain links TRBV21-1 with TRBJ2-1; the table gives TRBD2 as D, unverified against the DNA. TRBV21-1 is reported as a pseudogene. This CDR3 has 15 residues. The CDR3 here is CASSKDSSSYNEQFF. The DNA of the CDR3 is TGTGCCAGCAGCAAAGATAGTAGCTCCTACAATGAGCAGTTCTTC.

This clone was recorded only once. The chain is built from TRBV7-8 and TRBJ2-4, with TRBD2 as a possible D gene (5 bases). V was clipped by 1 base and J by 1 base, with 14 bases between them. This CDR3 is built from 17 residues. Germline CDR1 and CDR2: SGHVS and FQNEAQ. This chain's CDR3 is CASSLVYGVWAKNIQYF. CDR3 sequence (DNA): TGTGCCAGCAGCTTAGTGTACGGGGTCTGGGCCAAAAACATTCAGTACTTC.

This rearrangement joins TRBV28 to TRBJ2-5, with 10 positions matching TRBD2. V lost 2 bases to trimming and J lost 1 base; unmatched junction nucleotides: 1. CDR1 is MDHEN and CDR2 is SYDVKM in the germline V gene. This CDR3 is built from 15 residues. The DNA for the CDR3 is TGTGCCAGCAGTTTAACTAGCGGGGCCCAAGAGACCCAGTACTTC. Protein: CASSLTSGAQETQYF.

This clone was recorded a few times. This chain uses TRBV7-2 with TRBJ2-1; D is uncertain. This CDR3 has 17 amino acids. The V end lost 1 base, the J end lost 2 bases, and 15 bases lay between the germline ends. Germline V gene sequence: CDR1 SGHTA, CDR2 FQGNSA. Here the CDR3 reads CASSLDSTSSTYNEQFF. Written as DNA, the CDR3 is TGTGCCAGCAGCTTAGATTCAACCTCGTCTACCTACAATGAGCAGTTCTTC.

The chain couples TRBV21-1 to TRBJ2-7; the table's D call, TRBD1, was not checked against the DNA. TRBV21-1 counts as a pseudogene. The CDR3 is 14 residues long. As DNA, the CDR3 is TGTGCCAGCAGGAAAGGTGGGGGCGGCAGCGAGCAGTACGTC. Its protein product is CASRKGGGGSEQYV.

The chain is built from TRBV19 and TRBJ2-1, with 8 bases that match TRBD2. After removal of 2 bases from V and 6 bases from J, the junction contained 6 bases not matched to a gene. Germline V gives CDR1 LNHDA, CDR2 SQIVND (reference sequence). The CDR3 runs 15 residues. CDR3 protein: CASSINPGTSNEQFF. The CDR3 coding sequence is TGTGCCAGTAGTATAAACCCCGGGACTAGCAATGAGCAGTTCTTC.

This chain links TRBV7-9 with TRBJ1-6; no definite D call. Germline values: CDR1 SEHNR, CDR2 FQNEAQ (reference sequence). The CDR3 totals 15 residues. The ends were cut back, 1 base at V and 10 bases at J, with 14 bases in the middle. The DNA for the CDR3 is TGTGCCAGCAGCTTAGACTTTGGTTTCGGGTCACCCCTCCACTTT. It yields the protein CASSLDFGFGSPLHF. Variable domain in full (rest from reference TRBV7-9 and TRBJ1-6): DTGVSQNPRHKITKRGQNVTFRCDPISEHNRLYWYRQTLGQGPEFLTYFQNEAQLEKSRLLSDRFSAERPKGSFSTLEIQRTEQGDSAMYLCASSLDFGFGSPLHFGNGTRLTVT.

This clone came up a few times. The chain recombines TRBV7-9 with TRBJ1-1, with D perhaps TRBD1 (5 bases). Trimming shortened V by 6 bases and J by 0 bases, and 11 bases separated the two germline ends. There are 14 residues in the CDR3. The germline CDR1 and CDR2 sequences are SEHNR and FQNEAQ (reference sequence). CDR3 coding DNA: TGTGCCAGCAGGCGGCCAGGGATGAACACTGAAGCTTTCTTT. Its translation is CASRRPGMNTEAFF.

V usage is TRBV11-2 and J usage is TRBJ2-2; 8 bases align to TRBD1. Germline-derived CDR1 and CDR2 are SGHAT and FQNNGV. Trimming took 1 base from V and 5 from J; bases not matched to a gene: 3. This CDR3 comprises 15 residues. The CDR3 region has the DNA TGTGCCAGCAGCTTAGTACAGGGGGTGACCGGGGAGCTGTTTTTT. Its protein is CASSLVQGVTGELFF.

The table lists this clone with a few counts. The V call is TRBV5-4, the J call TRBJ2-2; D uncertain. V dropped 4 bases and J dropped 7 bases, with 14 bases sitting between them. CDR1 SGHNT and CDR2 YYREEE come from the germline V gene (reference sequence). The CDR3 is made up of 14 amino acids. The CDR3: CASSETVTGGELFF. CDR3 sequence (DNA): TGTGCCAGCAGCGAGACGGTGACTGGCGGGGAGCTGTTTTTT.

This chain connects TRBV29-1 to TRBJ2-7, with D perhaps matching TRBD2 (6 bases). The V gene's germline CDR1 is SQVTM and CDR2 ANQGSEA. Trimming stripped 6 bases from V and 2 bases from J, with 11 bases between. This CDR3 is built from 12 residues. CDR3 sequence reads: CSVAWRAYEQYF. The CDR3, as DNA: TGCAGCGTAGCCTGGAGGGCCTACGAGCAGTACTTC.

V is TRBV24-1 and J is TRBJ1-2, with D tentatively TRBD1 (5 bases). Germline values: CDR1 KGHDR, CDR2 SFDVKD. CDR3 length: 13 residues. V was clipped by 5 bases and J by 8 bases, with 14 bases between them. DNA for the CDR3: TGTGCCACCAGTGGCCCTGGGGCGGGGGGCTACACCTTC. Protein product: CATSGPGAGGYTF.

This chain joins TRBV10-2 and TRBJ2-7; D is perhaps TRBD1 (6 bases). The V gene lost 0 bases and the J gene lost 4 bases, with 13 bases spanning the gap. The length of the CDR3 is 15 residues. Germline V lookup: CDR1 WSHSY, CDR2 SAAADI. The CDR3 here is CASSESSRGSYEQYF. The CDR3 DNA reads as TGCGCCAGCAGTGAGTCCAGCAGGGGCTCTTACGAGCAGTACTTC.

The V call is TRBV5-6, the J call TRBJ1-6; D is undetermined. Trimming took 0 bases from V and 5 from J, leaving 6 bases between them. Germline V gene lookup returns CDR1 SGHDT and CDR2 YYEEEE. CDR3 size: 14 residues. CDR3 in DNA: TGTGCCAGCAGCTTGGGACGGGATAATTCACCCCTCCACTTT. Translation: CASSLGRDNSPLHF.

This clone was observed a single time. The rearrangement links TRBV24-1 to TRBJ1-5; D might be TRBD1 (6 bases). Looked up from germline, CDR1 is KGHDR and CDR2 is SFDVKD. The V end lost 4 bases, the J end lost 3 bases, and 15 bases lay between the germline ends. The CDR3 covers 16 residues. The CDR3 sequence is CATSEIRQADNQPQHF. In nucleotides, the CDR3 is TGTGCCACCAGTGAGATAAGACAGGCCGACAATCAGCCCCAGCATTTT.